Listed below are T cell receptor beta chains from one sample, sequenced in a study of T cell responses to AZD1222 COVID-19 vaccine. Using immunoSEQ multiplex PCR, the repertoire was profiled, and TCRdb retains in-frame clones only, with some absent. The data contain 150,000 to 200,000 clones, around 94% of them singletons. The sample consisted of peripheral blood, taken on day 0 of AZD1222 vaccination. These receptors were collected from an adult in good health. Both conserved end residues are trimmed from each CDR3.

>TRBJ2-7|TRBV3-1/TRBV3-2
ASSLESYEQY
>TRBJ1-3|TRBV6-5
ASSLQGSGNTIY
>TRBJ1-5|TRBV10-2
ASSEQGNQPQH
>TRBJ1-6|TRBV19
ASSIGGRGGYNSPLH
>TRBJ2-1|TRBV30
AWRQPAYNEQF
>TRBJ1-4|TRBV19
ASTFGGAPNEKLF
>TRBJ1-2|TRBV7-9
ASSHQVGQGNLYYGYT
>TRBJ1-2|TRBV9
ASRINSGSNYGYT
>TRBJ2-7|TRBV6-5
ASSRDRREQY
>TRBJ2-4|TRBV28
AISEQGGKNIQY
>TRBJ2-1|TRBV5-4
ASSGQGGGEQF
>TRBJ2-7|TRBV4-1
ASRRTSASYEQY
>TRBJ1-4|TRBV11-2
ASSTGTGKDEKLF
>TRBJ1-2|TRBV6-5
ASGTGGGYGYT
>TRBJ2-7|TRBV27
ASSFGGEQY
>TRBJ2-7|TRBV15
ATGDREPYEQY
>TRBJ1-6|TRBV5-1
ASSRGDESTNSPLH
>TRBJ2-7|TRBV7-9
ASSLIPSGTYEQY
>TRBJ2-3|TRBV18
ASSPDLPTQY
>TRBJ1-6|TRBV15
ATSTRQGYSPLH
>TRBJ2-5|TRBV9
ASSVAMLGGTQY
>TRBJ2-1|TRBV28
ASSLGDYEQF
>TRBJ1-3|TRBV9
ASSVKAAGGNTIY
>TRBJ1-1|TRBV5-5
ASSLAGGVNTEAF
>TRBJ2-3|TRBV9
ASSVGGGDGTDTQY
>TRBJ1-2|TRBV5-4
ASSPSTGRRDGYT
>TRBJ2-1|TRBV4-1
ASSQNPNNEQF
>TRBJ1-5|TRBV7-8
ASSLARVVGQPQH
>TRBJ1-5|TRBV9
ASSAGTGLNQPQH
>TRBJ1-5|TRBV12-3/TRBV12-4
ASSSGGDQPQH
>TRBJ1-1|TRBV7-9
ASSLGLGEGEAF
>TRBJ2-1|TRBV14
ASSQIRPVSYNEQF
>TRBJ2-6|TRBV9
ASSPSGKSGANVLT
>TRBJ1-1|TRBV30
AWSLDRVGLSAF
>TRBJ2-1|TRBV11-2
ASSLDSSGPYNEQF
>TRBJ1-4|TRBV5-5
ASSPGYAANEKLF
>TRBJ2-1|TRBV18
ASSPNGGRAGGEQF
>TRBJ2-2|TRBV27
ASSPGLVLGGELF
>TRBJ1-2|TRBV7-9
ASSPSTAFYGYT
>TRBJ1-1|TRBV12-5
ASGLEPNTEAF
>TRBJ1-2|TRBV6-5
ASSQFAGADGYT
>TRBJ1-1|TRBV6-5
ASRTTGMNTEAF
>TRBJ1-1|TRBV29-1
SVEPLTEAF
>TRBJ1-2|TRBV18
ASSPPNRGAGYGYT